These 20 T cell receptor beta chains were all obtained from the same sample, sequenced in a study of spatial heterogeneity in lung cancer. MiXCR, run by TCRdb on the 5' RACE reads, gives a single entry per CDR3 protein. The data show around 110,000 distinct CDR3 sequences, 12% seen once. Regarding time point: blood at routine non-recurrence follow-up after resection. Whole RNA came from tumor, nontumor lung or frozen PBMC and was sequenced without being sorted. This material consisted of PBMCs, taken at follow-up. These TCRs come from a male donor with early-stage non-small cell lung cancer.

This clonotype was seen ten or more times. The chain joins TRBV3-1 to TRBJ2-2; D gene uncertain. Deletions cut 0 bases from V and 13 bases from J, with 15 bases between. Germline V lookup: CDR1 LGHDT, CDR2 YNNKEL (reference sequence). This CDR3 is built from 14 residues. The CDR3 region has the DNA TGTGCCAGCAGCCAAGATTCACAGTCTCGTAGGCTGTTTTTT. As protein: CASSQDSQSRRLFF.

This clonotype has more than one count but fewer than ten. The V gene is TRBV10-3, the J gene TRBJ2-5, with D tentatively TRBD1 or TRBD2 (5 bases each). Trimming left V 2 bases short and J 3 bases short, with 25 bases between. Germline loops: CDR1 ENHRY, CDR2 SYGVKD. The CDR3 loop spans 19 amino acids. The CDR3 region has the DNA TGTGCCATCAGTGAGGGGGGTCACGGTAAAGGCGCGTGGGAAGAGACCCAGTACTTC. Protein sequence: CAISEGGHGKGAWEETQYF.

The rearrangement joins TRBV9 to TRBJ1-2, with 11 bases fitting TRBD1. The CDR3 is 15 amino acids. With 4 bases clipped from V and 2 bases from J, the junction kept 4 bases outside the gene matches. Germline values: CDR1 SGDLS, CDR2 YYNGEE. The CDR3 DNA is TGTGCCAGCAGCCCCAGGGACAGGGGGAACTATGGCTACACCTTC. This translates into CASSPRDRGNYGYTF.

This chain uses TRBV10-3 with TRBJ2-3, with unresolved D. The CDR3 runs to 13 residues. Trimming removed 7 bases from V and 0 bases from J, with 8 bases in between. From germline, CDR1 is ENHRY and CDR2 SYGVKD. CDR3 loop: CAITPGSTDTQYF. CDR3 sequence (DNA): TGTGCCATCACCCCTGGGAGCACAGATACGCAGTATTTT.

This clonotype was counted ten times or more. The V call is TRBV18, the J call TRBJ1-1; D not resolved. The germline CDR1 and CDR2 sequences are KGHSH and LQKENI. The CDR3 covers 14 residues. V lost 1 base and J lost 0, with 6 bases in between. This CDR3 is CASSPQNMNTEAFF. CDR3 nucleotide sequence: TGTGCCAGCTCACCACAGAACATGAACACTGAAGCTTTCTTT. The full variable domain, with the rest looked up from reference TRBV18 and TRBJ1-1, is NAGVMQNPRHLVRRRGQEARLRCSPMKGHSHVYWYRQLPEEGLKFMVYLQKENIIDESGMPKERFSAEFPKEGPSILRIQQVVRGDSAAYFCASSPQNMNTEAFFGQGTRLTVV.

This clonotype was counted a few times. The rearrangement joins TRBV5-6 to TRBJ1-1; D unclear. Germline V gene data show CDR1 as SGHDT and CDR2 as YYEEEE. The V and J ends lost 4 bases and 1 base respectively, with 8 bases between them. There are 13 residues in the CDR3. CDR3 region: CASSAPTNTEAFF. Written as DNA, the CDR3 is TGTGCCAGCAGCGCCCCCACGAACACTGAAGCTTTCTTT.

In this sample, this clonotype turned up once. This chain connects TRBV18 to TRBJ1-5; no definite D call. CDR1 and CDR2 (germline): KGHSH, LQKENI. V gave up 2 bases and J gave up 2 bases, with 7 bases separating them. The CDR3 is 14 amino acids. This chain's CDR3 is CASSPTQGNQPQHF. CDR3 coding DNA: TGTGCCAGCTCACCAACTCAGGGCAATCAGCCCCAGCATTTT.

At least ten counts were recorded for this clonotype. This sequence joins TRBV7-2 and TRBJ1-6; D not certain. The V gene's germline CDR1 is SGHTA and CDR2 FQGNSA. Deletions cut 0 bases from V and 10 bases from J, with 7 bases between. The CDR3 spans 13 residues. CDR3: CASSLAEVSPLHF. The CDR3 nucleotides read TGTGCCAGCAGCTTAGCGGAGGTATCACCCCTCCACTTT.

The chain is built from TRBV18 and TRBJ1-3; no clear D. V dropped 7 bases and J dropped 2 bases, with 18 bases sitting between them. Germline-derived CDR1 and CDR2 are KGHSH and LQKENI. The CDR3 loop spans 16 amino acids. CDR3 in amino acids: CASCSEVGFTGNTIYF. In nucleotides, the CDR3 is TGTGCCAGCTGCAGTGAAGTGGGGTTTACTGGAAACACCATATATTTT.

This clonotype has ten or more counts. The chain has TRBV5-6 and TRBJ2-3; TRBD1 is a possible D gene (6 bases). Trimming stripped 2 bases from V and 6 bases from J, with 16 bases between. The length of the CDR3 is 15 residues. CDR1 is SGHDT, CDR2 YYEEEE, per germline. The chain's CDR3 is CASSFGPQGADTQYF. CDR3 nucleotides: TGTGCCAGCAGCTTTGGGCCACAGGGTGCCGATACGCAGTATTTT.

This rearrangement joins TRBV15 to TRBJ1-1; perhaps TRBD1 as D (5 bases). The CDR3 extends over 14 amino acids. Trimming took 5 bases from V and 2 from J, leaving 12 bases between them. In germline, CDR1 is LNHNV, CDR2 YYDKDF (reference sequence). The CDR3 here is CATSPAGGNTEAFF. The CDR3 coding sequence is TGTGCCACCAGCCCAGCCGGGGGTAACACTGAAGCTTTCTTT.

Ten or more counts support this clonotype. The CDR3 reads CAISSTGGREKLFF. The DNA for the CDR3 is TGTGCCATCAGTTCGACAGGTGGGAGAGAAAAACTGTTTTTT. The chain is built from TRBV10-3 and TRBJ1-4, with a weak D call TRBD1 (6 bases). The CDR3 length is 14 residues. The germline gives CDR1 ENHRY, CDR2 SYGVKD. Trimming shortened V by 5 bases and J by 8 bases, and 15 bases separated the two germline ends.

V and J are TRBV9 and TRBJ1-2; D gene ambiguous. Trimming stripped 7 bases from V and 2 bases from J, with 6 bases between. In germline, CDR1 is SGDLS, CDR2 YYNGEE. The CDR3 is made up of 11 amino acids. In DNA, the CDR3 is TGTGCCAGCCGGATGAACTATGGCTACACCTTC. Its protein product is CASRMNYGYTF.

This clonotype has a handful of counts. The CDR3 nucleotides read TGTGCCAGCAGGGGGGCGGTGAGCTCCTACAATGAGCAGTTCTTC. Its translation: CASRGAVSSYNEQFF. This chain connects TRBV6-2 or TRBV6-3 to TRBJ2-1; D perhaps matches TRBD1 (6 bases). V dropped 6 bases and J dropped 0 bases, with 12 bases sitting between them. There are 15 residues in the CDR3. Germline V CDR1 and CDR2: MNHEY, SVGEGT.

At least ten counts were recorded for this clonotype. This chain uses TRBV6-1 with TRBJ2-1; 9 bases align to TRBD1. This CDR3 has 18 residues. The ends lost 4 bases at V and 3 bases at J; junction bases unmatched: 13. CDR1 is MNHNS and CDR2 is SASEGT in the germline V gene. The CDR3 DNA is TGTGCCAGCAGTGGAGAGGGACAGGGAAAAGGGAACTACAATGAGCAGTTCTTC. Amino acid sequence: CASSGEGQGKGNYNEQFF.

There are a few counts of this clonotype. This chain uses TRBV6-6 with TRBJ2-2; D remains ambiguous. Between the trimmed V and J ends, which lost 6 bases and 0 bases, there was a span of 17 bases. CDR3 length equals 17 residues. Looked up from germline, CDR1 is MNHNY and CDR2 is SVGAGI (reference sequence). In DNA, the CDR3 is TGTGCCAGCAGCCAAGGCCTTTTAGTTTCGAACACCGGGGAGCTGTTTTTT. It encodes CASSQGLLVSNTGELFF.

This clonotype was seen repeatedly, ten times or more. CDR3 DNA: TGCAGTGCTGGGGACAGCAATCAGCCCCAGCATTTT. Its translation is CSAGDSNQPQHF. The chain couples TRBV20-1 to TRBJ1-5; D possibly corresponds to TRBD1 (5 bases). The CDR3 totals 12 residues. Germline CDR1 DFQATT, CDR2 SNEGSKA (reference sequence). V lost 5 bases to trimming and J lost 1 base, with 6 bases between them.

This clonotype was counted between two and nine times. The V gene is TRBV19, the J gene TRBJ2-3, with D possibly being TRBD1 (5 bases). V was shortened by 3 bases and J by 1 base, with 14 bases between the two germline ends. The germline V gene encodes CDR1 LNHDA and CDR2 SQIVND (reference sequence). The CDR3 sequence is 16 residues long. Written as DNA, the CDR3 is TGTGCCAGTAGTATCGACGGGCAGGGTCGCACAGATACGCAGTATTTT. Translating gives CASSIDGQGRTDTQYF.

This clonotype was found a few times. The chain has TRBV25-1 and TRBJ2-3; TRBD1 agrees at 10 bases. Germline V CDR1 and CDR2: MGHDK, SYGVNS. J gave up 4 bases and V 8 bases, and 3 bases lay outside the gene matches. The CDR3 is 13 residues long. The CDR3 nucleotides are TGTGCCAGCGGACAGGGGGGGCCAGATACGCAGTATTTT. Amino acid sequence: CASGQGGPDTQYF.

This clonotype showed up many times. J is TRBJ2-3 and V is TRBV6-4; maybe TRBD2 (5 bases). Germline-derived CDR1 and CDR2 are MRHNA and SNTAGT. The CDR3 runs 12 residues. The germline V and J ends were trimmed by 3 bases and 8 bases, with 9 bases remaining between them. The CDR3 is CASSEGEGTQYF. CDR3 nucleotides: TGTGCCAGCAGTGAGGGCGAGGGTACGCAGTATTTT.